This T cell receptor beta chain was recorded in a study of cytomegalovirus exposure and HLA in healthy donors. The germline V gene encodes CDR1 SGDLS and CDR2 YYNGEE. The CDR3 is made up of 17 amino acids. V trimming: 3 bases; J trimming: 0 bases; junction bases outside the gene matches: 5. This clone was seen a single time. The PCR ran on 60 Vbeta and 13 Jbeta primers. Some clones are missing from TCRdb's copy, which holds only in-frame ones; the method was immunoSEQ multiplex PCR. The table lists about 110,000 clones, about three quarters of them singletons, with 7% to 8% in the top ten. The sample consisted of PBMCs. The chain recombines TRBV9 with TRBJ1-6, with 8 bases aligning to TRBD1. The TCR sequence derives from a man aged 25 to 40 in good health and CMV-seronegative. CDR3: CASSALQGGSYNSPLHF. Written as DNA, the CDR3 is TGTGCCAGCAGCGCCCTACAGGGGGGCTCCTATAATTCACCCCTCCACTTT. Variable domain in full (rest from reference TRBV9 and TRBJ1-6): DSGVTQTPKHLITATGQRVTLRCSPRSGDLSVYWYQQSLDQGLQFLIQYYNGEERAKGNILERFSAQQFPDLHSELNLSSLELGDSALYFCASSALQGGSYNSPLHFGNGTRLTVT.